This T cell receptor beta chain stems from a study of blood T cell repertoires in COVID-19. CDR1 is SGHRS, CDR2 YFSETQ, per germline. The length of the CDR3 is 15 residues. The V and J ends lost 3 bases and 4 bases, in that order; junction bases with no gene match: 8. Here immunoSEQ multiplex PCR was the method, and the copy in TCRdb shows in-frame clones only, minus some. The data hold 300,000 to 350,000 clones, with roughly 89% observed a single time. Sequencing input: peripheral blood. This TCR was sampled from a woman aged 40 to 50 with COVID-19, enrolled during active disease. The rearrangement joins TRBV5-1 to TRBJ2-3; 7 bases are shared with TRBD2. The CDR3 coding sequence is TGCGCCAGCAGCTGGGGGAGCGGGATGTCAGATACGCAGTATTTT. This encodes CASSWGSGMSDTQYF.